This T cell receptor beta chain is from a study of blood T cell repertoires in COVID-19. In the original workflow: By means of reference gene primer amplification, nucleated cell counts were estimated. Some clones are missing from TCRdb's copy, which holds only in-frame ones; the method was immunoSEQ multiplex PCR. Clone size and the V and J calls come from that table; the DNA yielded D and trimming. This sample yields fewer than 250,000 clones, of which around 90% are seen a single time; approximately 7.3% belongs to the top ten. From germline, CDR1 is SNHLY and CDR2 FYNNEI. CDR3 length equals 16 residues. J gave up 5 bases and V 2 bases, and 8 bases lay outside the gene matches. Donors were grouped by their self-reported clinical history.

Material: PBMCs or T cells enriched from blood (not recorded which). This sequence originates from a man in his thirties or forties in a cohort exposed to, infected with or recovered from COVID-19 (not recorded which). V and J are TRBV2 and TRBJ2-2; the match to TRBD2 covers 7 bases. The CDR3 coding sequence is TGTGCCAGCAGTGAAACGACTAGCAGACGAACCGGGGAGCTGTTTTTT. Translation gives CASSETTSRRTGELFF.